This T cell receptor (beta chain) was sequenced during a study of identical twins. Deletions cut 2 bases from V and 10 bases from J, with 11 bases between. Germline lookup yields CDR1 DFQATT and CDR2 SNEGSKA (reference sequence). This CDR3 comprises 11 residues. This clonotype has only a few counts. TCRdb independently ran MiXCR on the 5' RACE reads; one entry per CDR3 protein. The profile shows over 200,000 distinct CDR3 sequences, 10% to 13% of them singletons. This rearrangement joins TRBV20-1 to TRBJ1-1, with a weak D call TRBD1 (5 bases). Sequenced sample: memory T cells sorted from blood. This receptor was obtained from a man between 45 and 60 years old in good health. CDR3 residues: CSARLSGGAFF. CDR3 nucleotide sequence: TGCAGTGCTAGATTAAGTGGGGGAGCTTTCTTT.